This T cell receptor (beta chain) came from a study of T cells in Graves' hyperthyroidism and ophthalmopathy. This CDR3 spans 15 amino acids. CDR1 is LNHDA, CDR2 SQIVND, per germline (reference sequence). The V end lost 4 bases, the J end lost 6 bases, and 15 bases lay between the germline ends. The investigators amplified TCR beta CDR3 regions from RNA transcripts. The TCR CDR3 first-round RT-PCR relied on the HTBI primer set. TCRdb reprocessed the multiplex PCR reads with MiXCR, giving one entry per CDR3 protein. The table includes hundreds of thousands of distinct CDR3 sequences, less than 25% detected once. General study results and limits: Most clonotypes expanded in the thyroid (above 0.001) were also present in blood.

This clonotype showed up just a few times. Its antigen is not known. The source of the PBMCs was 8.5 to 10 ml of fresh peripheral blood. The clonotype comes from a man aged 25-40 years with Graves' ophthalmopathy. The chain carries TRBV19 and TRBJ1-4, with D tentatively TRBD1 (5 bases). Sequenced material: blood. As DNA, the CDR3 is TGTGCCAGTAGTACCCGGGGACGGCGGGATGAAAAACTGTTTTTT. Its protein is CASSTRGRRDEKLFF. Looking up the rest from reference TRBV19 and TRBJ1-4 gives the full variable domain: DGGITQSPKYLFRKEGQNVTLSCEQNLNHDAMYWYRQDPGQGLRLIYYSQIVNDFQKGDIAEGYSVSREKKESFPLTVTSAQKNPTAFYLCASSTRGRRDEKLFFGSGTQLSVL.